A selection of T cell receptor beta chains follows, all from one sample in a study of cytomegalovirus exposure and HLA in healthy donors. Assay: immunoSEQ multiplex PCR; the TCRdb copy retains only in-frame clones and omits some. The repertoire has some 63,000 clones, about 80% of them found once; the top ten carry roughly 3.5%. The sequenced material came from PBMCs. These receptors came from a woman aged 40 to 50 in good health and CMV-seronegative. The CDR3 runs from the conserved cysteine through the conserved F or W.

CDR3 protein | V gene
CASSYFLAGGPTDTQYF | TRBV27
CASRIRRAQETQYF | TRBV7-8
CASSHPTGRSNTEAFF | TRBV28
CASSPNTGGRGNEQFF | TRBV18
CASSGDRGNYGYTF | TRBV7-2
CASSFSGSYGYTF | TRBV27
CASSFSRGPYEQYF | TRBV27
CASSPYRNTEAFF | TRBV27
CASSEGQGSSYEQYF | TRBV5-4
CASSSSGLAGAYEQYF | TRBV5-1
CASSVGGQMYGYTF | TRBV6-1
CASSAGGAANEQFF | TRBV9
CASSQDPKGMNTEAFF | TRBV4-1
CASSVGQASYNEQFF | TRBV28
CASSLESGRLYEQYF | TRBV5-1
CASSPGWWGTDTQYF | TRBV4-2
CASSLGSPGETQYF | TRBV5-1
CALLRGQGAYTEAFF | TRBV28
CASSFTGTLYEQYF | TRBV7-2
CASSLTRLAASTGELFF | TRBV7-8
CASGGGQETQYF | TRBV5-1
CSVHGQGPNEKLFF | TRBV29-1
CASSYQGVGANVLTF | TRBV28
CASSLALAGARDTQYF | TRBV5-1
CASSQGTSGLFEQFF | TRBV4-1
CASSSPLATDTQYF | TRBV7-9
CASSLLAIDTEAFF | TRBV18
CASSQGWGTSTDTQYF | TRBV4-3